Each of the 4 T cell receptor beta chains below was sequenced from the same sample in a study of identical twins. TCRdb re-derived calls from the 5' RACE reads in MiXCR, one entry per CDR3 protein. The repertoire holds some 730,000 distinct CDR3 sequences, with roughly 18% as singletons. This sample was shared with a second study, whose subject was T cells expressing NK-cell markers.

Sequenced material: PBMCs. These receptors all come from a woman under 30 in good health.

This clonotype showed up just a few times. J is TRBJ1-2 and V is TRBV20-1; no definite D call. Looked up from germline, CDR1 is DFQATT and CDR2 is SNEGSKA (reference sequence). The CDR3 sequence is 13 residues long. The V and J ends lost 2 bases and 4 bases respectively, with 11 bases between them. CDR3 sequence: CSARTRRSYGYTF. CDR3 nucleotide sequence: TGCAGTGCTAGAACGAGGAGGAGCTATGGCTACACCTTC.

This clonotype was counted between two and nine times. The chain has TRBV6-6 and TRBJ2-1; no reliable D call. CDR1 and CDR2 from the germline V gene are MNHNY and SVGAGI (reference sequence). Trimming pared 5 bases from V and 2 bases from J, leaving 7 bases between. CDR3 length: 13 residues. Written as DNA, the CDR3 is TGTGCCAGCAGTCCGGCCCCCTACAATGAGCAGTTCTTC. Amino acids: CASSPAPYNEQFF.

The chain combines TRBV5-5 with TRBJ2-1; 8 positions match TRBD2. Per germline, CDR1 SGHKS and CDR2 YYEKEE (reference sequence). V was clipped by 5 bases and J by 0 bases; unmatched bases: 7. CDR3 length: 16 residues. CDR3 nucleotides: TGTGCCAGCAGATCTATAGCGGGGATCTCCTACAATGAGCAGTTCTTC. This translates into CASRSIAGISYNEQFF.

The table lists this clonotype with a few counts. The genes are TRBV12-3 or TRBV12-4 and TRBJ1-1; D is ambiguous. Trimming cost V 6 bases and J 1 base, with 6 bases left between them. This CDR3 is 12 amino acids long. The CDR3 region is CASRGRNTEAFF. CDR3 sequence (DNA): TGTGCCAGCAGGGGGAGGAACACTGAAGCTTTCTTT.